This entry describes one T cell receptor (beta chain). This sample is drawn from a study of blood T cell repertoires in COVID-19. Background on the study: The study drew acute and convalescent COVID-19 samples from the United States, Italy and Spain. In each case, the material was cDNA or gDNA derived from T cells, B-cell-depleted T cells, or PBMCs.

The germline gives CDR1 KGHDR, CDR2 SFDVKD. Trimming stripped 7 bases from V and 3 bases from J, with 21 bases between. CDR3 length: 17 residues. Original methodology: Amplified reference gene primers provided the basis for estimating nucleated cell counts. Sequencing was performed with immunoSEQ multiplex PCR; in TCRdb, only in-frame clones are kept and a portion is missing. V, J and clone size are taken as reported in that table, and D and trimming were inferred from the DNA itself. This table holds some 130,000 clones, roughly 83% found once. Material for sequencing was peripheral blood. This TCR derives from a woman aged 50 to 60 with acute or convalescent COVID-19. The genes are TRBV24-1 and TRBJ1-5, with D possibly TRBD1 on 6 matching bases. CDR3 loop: CATRPQQGNEDNQPQHF. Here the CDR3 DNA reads TGTGCCACCAGACCCCAACAGGGAAACGAGGACAATCAGCCCCAGCATTTT.